These T cell receptor beta chains were read from a single sample in a study of tumour-infiltrating T cells in Burkitt lymphoma. Libraries were prepared by immunoSEQ multiplex PCR; TCRdb keeps only in-frame clonotypes and omits some of them. The data contain 4,900 or so clones, approximately 10% of them singletons. The specimen was tumor tissue. The receptor source for this set is a human donor with diffuse large B-cell lymphoma. Each CDR3 is given without its conserved first and last residue.

j_call: TRBJ2-3; v_call: TRBV19; cdr3_aa: ASRGLATDTQY
j_call: TRBJ1-3; v_call: TRBV19; cdr3_aa: ASSMDFFPGNTIY
j_call: TRBJ1-4; v_call: TRBV30; cdr3_aa: AWSTGTGNEKLF
j_call: TRBJ2-6; v_call: TRBV6-4; cdr3_aa: ASSLNRAGANVLT
j_call: TRBJ1-1; v_call: TRBV6-5; cdr3_aa: ASSLLRNTEAF
j_call: TRBJ2-1; v_call: TRBV4-2; cdr3_aa: ASSQDGGWSNNEQF
j_call: TRBJ2-2; v_call: TRBV6-5; cdr3_aa: ASPQGKGAGELF
j_call: TRBJ1-5; v_call: TRBV6-1; cdr3_aa: ASNRGVQPQH
j_call: TRBJ2-7; v_call: TRBV2; cdr3_aa: ANRDRYYEQY
j_call: TRBJ1-5; v_call: TRBV6-1; cdr3_aa: ASSDEGSFQPQH
j_call: TRBJ2-7; v_call: TRBV5-1; cdr3_aa: ASSLERGGSSYEQY
j_call: TRBJ1-1; v_call: TRBV4-3; cdr3_aa: ASSQDNQNTEAF
j_call: TRBJ1-6; v_call: TRBV5-4; cdr3_aa: ASSLEQGNSPLH
j_call: TRBJ2-1; v_call: TRBV7-9; cdr3_aa: ASSPGGSLSYNEQF
j_call: TRBJ1-1; v_call: TRBV2; cdr3_aa: ASSTGETEAF
j_call: TRBJ2-5; v_call: TRBV5-5; cdr3_aa: ASSPQGSRETQY
j_call: -; v_call: TRBV10-3; cdr3_aa: AISESGTGFGEQY
j_call: TRBJ1-6; v_call: TRBV18; cdr3_aa: ASSPSAAAHNSPLH
j_call: TRBJ1-6; v_call: TRBV18; cdr3_aa: ASSANRDSLSSYNSPLH
j_call: TRBJ2-1; v_call: TRBV2; cdr3_aa: ASSEPGQGTYNEQF
j_call: TRBJ1-6; v_call: TRBV9; cdr3_aa: ASSVDGRDNSPLH
j_call: TRBJ2-7; v_call: TRBV29-1; cdr3_aa: SVRTGTGIYEQY
j_call: TRBJ1-5; v_call: TRBV6-1; cdr3_aa: ASRGDTLRQPQH
j_call: TRBJ1-5; v_call: TRBV10-2; cdr3_aa: ASSDRGPVQPQH
j_call: TRBJ1-4; v_call: TRBV7-9; cdr3_aa: ASSLRSGEKLF
j_call: TRBJ2-2; v_call: TRBV2; cdr3_aa: ASSPRDPSNTGELF
j_call: TRBJ2-1; v_call: TRBV5-1; cdr3_aa: ASSFTSGGYNEQF
j_call: TRBJ1-2; v_call: TRBV18; cdr3_aa: ASSPPGTTGRPYGYT
j_call: TRBJ2-5; v_call: TRBV19; cdr3_aa: ASSTGQFVQETQY
j_call: TRBJ2-7; v_call: TRBV29-1; cdr3_aa: SAGTGGGYEQY
j_call: TRBJ2-5; v_call: TRBV7-2; cdr3_aa: ASSLYPGLAGQETQY
j_call: -; v_call: TRBV4-1; cdr3_aa: ASSQDIQGFTYEQY
j_call: TRBJ1-6; v_call: TRBV6-1; cdr3_aa: ASTWDSPLH
j_call: TRBJ2-3; v_call: TRBV7-7; cdr3_aa: ASSADRTDTQY
j_call: -; v_call: TRBV4-3; cdr3_aa: ASSQATGRYEQY
j_call: TRBJ1-4; v_call: TRBV5-1; cdr3_aa: ASSLAGGEKLF
j_call: TRBJ1-4; v_call: TRBV7-6; cdr3_aa: ASSFYGPQYGEKLF
j_call: TRBJ2-2; v_call: TRBV6-6; cdr3_aa: ATGDGNTGELF
j_call: TRBJ1-6; v_call: TRBV7-2; cdr3_aa: ASSLEWSNSPLH
j_call: TRBJ1-2; v_call: TRBV5-6; cdr3_aa: ASSNSRDRIYGYT
j_call: TRBJ2-3; v_call: TRBV5-1; cdr3_aa: ASSLDGRVPDTQY
j_call: TRBJ2-1; v_call: TRBV7-2; cdr3_aa: ASSPQTNRGNEQF
j_call: TRBJ2-5; v_call: TRBV5-1; cdr3_aa: ASSLTRGLGTQY
j_call: TRBJ1-4; v_call: TRBV7-9; cdr3_aa: ASSLFQGPEKLF
j_call: TRBJ2-3; v_call: TRBV29-1; cdr3_aa: SVDFGGARRDTQY
j_call: TRBJ2-3; v_call: TRBV28; cdr3_aa: ASSPLRLKYTDTQY
j_call: TRBJ1-1; v_call: TRBV6-5; cdr3_aa: ASSLDRWGTEAF
j_call: TRBJ1-2; v_call: TRBV29-1; cdr3_aa: SVEGRRGRGGYT
j_call: TRBJ2-7; v_call: TRBV30; cdr3_aa: AWSVRDAGGPYEQY
j_call: TRBJ1-3; v_call: TRBV6-5; cdr3_aa: ASSYGPSGNTIY
j_call: TRBJ1-3; v_call: TRBV7-2; cdr3_aa: ASSLVQIGGNTIY
j_call: TRBJ2-6; v_call: TRBV6-1; cdr3_aa: ASADGNVLT
j_call: TRBJ2-2; v_call: TRBV29-1; cdr3_aa: SVEGWGNTGELF
j_call: TRBJ2-1; v_call: TRBV10-3; cdr3_aa: AISESFWTASIYNEQF
j_call: TRBJ2-5; v_call: TRBV19; cdr3_aa: ASSPGSEETQY